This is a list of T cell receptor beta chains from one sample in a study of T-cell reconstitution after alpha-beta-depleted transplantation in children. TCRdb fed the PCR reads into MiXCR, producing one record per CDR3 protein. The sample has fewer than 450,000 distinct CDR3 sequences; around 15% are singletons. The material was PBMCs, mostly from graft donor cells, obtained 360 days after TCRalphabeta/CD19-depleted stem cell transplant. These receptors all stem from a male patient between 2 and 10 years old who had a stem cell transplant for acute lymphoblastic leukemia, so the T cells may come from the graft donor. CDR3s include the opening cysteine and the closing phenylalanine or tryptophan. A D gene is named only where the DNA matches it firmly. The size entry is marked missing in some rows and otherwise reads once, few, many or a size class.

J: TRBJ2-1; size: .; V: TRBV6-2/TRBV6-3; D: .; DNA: TGTGCCAGCAGCTTCGACAGTCTCAATGAGCAGTTCTTC; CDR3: CASSFDSLNEQFF
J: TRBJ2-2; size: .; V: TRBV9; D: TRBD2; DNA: TGTGCCAGCAGCGGGACTAGCGGAACCACCGGGGAGCTGTTTTTT; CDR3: CASSGTSGTTGELFF
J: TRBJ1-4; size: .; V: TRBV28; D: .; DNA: TGTGCCAGCAGTTCCCCGACAGGTTTCGCTATTCCAACTAATGAAAAACTGTTTTTT; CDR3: CASSSPTGFAIPTNEKLFF
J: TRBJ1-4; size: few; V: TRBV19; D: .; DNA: TGTGCCAGTAGTGTGGACATGAAACTGTTTTTT; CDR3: CASSVDMKLFF
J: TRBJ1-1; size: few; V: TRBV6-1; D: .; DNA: TGTGCCAGCAGAGATCTACCGGGGAACACTGAAGCTTTCTTT; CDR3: CASRDLPGNTEAFF
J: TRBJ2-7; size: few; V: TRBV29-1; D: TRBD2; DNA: TGCAGCGTTGCCGGGACTAGCGGTCATTCCTACGAGCAGTACTTC; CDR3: CSVAGTSGHSYEQYF
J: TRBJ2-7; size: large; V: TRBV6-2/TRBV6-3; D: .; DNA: TGTGCCAGCAGCCCTTGGACGGGATTCTACGAGCAGTACTTC; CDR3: CASSPWTGFYEQYF
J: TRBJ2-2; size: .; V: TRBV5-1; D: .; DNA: TGCGCCAGCAGCTTGGTGGGCGGCTCGGGCACCGGGGAGCTGTTTTTT; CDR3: CASSLVGGSGTGELFF
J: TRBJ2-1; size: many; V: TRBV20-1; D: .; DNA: TGCAGTGCTAGCGGGAGCTCCTACAATGAGCAGTTCTTC; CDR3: CSASGSSYNEQFF
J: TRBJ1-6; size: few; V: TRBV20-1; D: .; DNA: TGCAGTGCTATAGGGTCCCGCAATGGATATCTAAGCTCCTATAATTCACCCCTCCACTTT; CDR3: CSAIGSRNGYLSSYNSPLHF
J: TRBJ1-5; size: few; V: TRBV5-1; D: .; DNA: TGCGCCAGCAGCTTGGACCCCTCTCCTAATCAGCCCCAGCATTTT; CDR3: CASSLDPSPNQPQHF
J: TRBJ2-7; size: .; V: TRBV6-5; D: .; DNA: TGTGCCAGCAGTTACTCTTCCTTGGACGAGCAGTACTTC; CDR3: CASSYSSLDEQYF
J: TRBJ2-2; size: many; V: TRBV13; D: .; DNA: TGTGCCAGCAACGTTTGGACAGTTACCGGGGAGCTGTTTTTT; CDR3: CASNVWTVTGELFF
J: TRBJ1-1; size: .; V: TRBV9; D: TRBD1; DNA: TGTGCCAGCAGCATGCCCCCGGGACAGGGGGCCGAAGCTTTCTTT; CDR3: CASSMPPGQGAEAFF
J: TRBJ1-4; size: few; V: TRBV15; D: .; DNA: TGTGCCACCAGCAGAGATCATGGCGATGGAAAACTGTTTTTT; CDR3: CATSRDHGDGKLFF
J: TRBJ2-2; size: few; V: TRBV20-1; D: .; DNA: TGCAGTGCTAGAGATTCTTTCGGCGGGACGAACACCGGGGAGCTGTTTTTT; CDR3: CSARDSFGGTNTGELFF
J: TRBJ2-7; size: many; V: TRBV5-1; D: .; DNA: TGCGCCAGCAAGATCCTTCAGGGGCTCTACGAGCAGTACTTC; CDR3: CASKILQGLYEQYF
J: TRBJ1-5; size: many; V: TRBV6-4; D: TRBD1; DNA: TGTGCCAGCAGTGACAGGGACAGGCACCGGGGGGGCAATCAGCCCCAGCATTTT; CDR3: CASSDRDRHRGGNQPQHF
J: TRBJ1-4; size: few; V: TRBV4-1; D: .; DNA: TGCGCCAGCAGCCAAGTTCCAGGACCGGGTGAAAAACTGTTTTTT; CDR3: CASSQVPGPGEKLFF
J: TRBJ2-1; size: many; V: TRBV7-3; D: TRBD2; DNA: TGTGCCAGCAGCTTAAGGAGCGGGAACAATGAGCAGTTCTTC; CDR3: CASSLRSGNNEQFF
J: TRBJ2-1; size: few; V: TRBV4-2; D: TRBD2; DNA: TGTGCCAGCAGCCAACGAGCGGGAGGCCGCTCCTACAATGAGCAGTTCTTC; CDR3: CASSQRAGGRSYNEQFF
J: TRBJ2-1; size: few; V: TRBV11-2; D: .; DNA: TGTGCCAGCAGCTTAAACAGGGGGGGGAATGAGCAGTTCTTC; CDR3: CASSLNRGGNEQFF
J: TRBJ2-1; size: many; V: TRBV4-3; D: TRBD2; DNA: TGCGCCAGCAGCCAAGCTCTAGCGGGAGATTACAATGAGCAGTTCTTC; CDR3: CASSQALAGDYNEQFF
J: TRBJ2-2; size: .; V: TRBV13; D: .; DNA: TGTGCCAGCAGCTTAAAGCCTCGAGTTTTGATCGCCGGGGAGCTGTTTTTT; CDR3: CASSLKPRVLIAGELFF
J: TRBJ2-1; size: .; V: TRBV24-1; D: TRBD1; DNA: TGTGCCACCAGTGGAAGAGGGACAGAAAACTACAATGAGCAGTTCTTC; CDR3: CATSGRGTENYNEQFF
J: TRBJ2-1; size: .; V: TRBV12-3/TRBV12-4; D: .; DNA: TGTGCCAGCAGTCCATTTCCGGGGAATACTAGACGGTTGGTCTTC; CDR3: CASSPFPGNTRRLVF
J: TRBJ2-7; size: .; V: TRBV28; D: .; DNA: TGTGCCAGCACCCTGACAGGAGCAAGCTACGAGCAGTACTTC; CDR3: CASTLTGASYEQYF
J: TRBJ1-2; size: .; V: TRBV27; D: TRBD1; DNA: TGTGCCAGCAGTTTATATCGCGCACAGGGGGCGGGTAACTATGGCTACACCTTC; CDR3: CASSLYRAQGAGNYGYTF
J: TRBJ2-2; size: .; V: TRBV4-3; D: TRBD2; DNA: TGCGCCAGCAGCCACGGACTAGCGGGTTCGGGCGGGGAGCTGTTTTTT; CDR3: CASSHGLAGSGGELFF
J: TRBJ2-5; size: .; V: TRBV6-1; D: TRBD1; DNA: TGTGCCAGCAGTCCGACAGGGGGAAGAGAGACCCAGTACTTC; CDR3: CASSPTGGRETQYF
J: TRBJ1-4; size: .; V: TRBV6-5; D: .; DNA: TGTGCCAGCAGATACCGGGAAAAACTGTTTTTT; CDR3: CASRYREKLFF
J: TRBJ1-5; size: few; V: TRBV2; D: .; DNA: TGTGCCAGCAGTGAGGTAATGGGCAATCAGCCCCAGCATTTT; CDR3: CASSEVMGNQPQHF
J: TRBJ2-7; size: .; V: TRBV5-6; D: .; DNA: TGTGCCAGCTCTATCGACATTTACAGCTCCTACGAGCAGTACTTC; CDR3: CASSIDIYSSYEQYF
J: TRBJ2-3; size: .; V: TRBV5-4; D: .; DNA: TGTGCCAGCAGCTTGCCCGGGGAATTTGGTCAGAATACGCAGTATTTT; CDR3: CASSLPGEFGQNTQYF
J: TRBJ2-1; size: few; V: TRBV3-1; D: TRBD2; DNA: TGTGCCAGCAGCCAATCAAGGACTAGCGGGAGGCAGGGTGAGCAGTTCTTC; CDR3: CASSQSRTSGRQGEQFF
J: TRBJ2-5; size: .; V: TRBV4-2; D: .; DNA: TGTGCCAGCAGCCCCCGCCCCACATTGGCAGAGACCCAGTACTTC; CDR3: CASSPRPTLAETQYF
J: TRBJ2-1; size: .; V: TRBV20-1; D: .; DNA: TGCAGTGCTAGGGGGAGTAGCGGCACCTACAATAAGCAGTTCTTC; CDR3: CSARGSSGTYNKQFF
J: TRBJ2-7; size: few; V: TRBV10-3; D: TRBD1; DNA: TGTGCCATCAGTGACCCCGGGACAGGGAGCGAGCAGTACTTC; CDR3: CAISDPGTGSEQYF
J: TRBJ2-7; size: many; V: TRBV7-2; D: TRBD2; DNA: TGTGCCAGCAGCAGGACTAGCGGTCTCCGGGAGCAGTACTTC; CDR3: CASSRTSGLREQYF
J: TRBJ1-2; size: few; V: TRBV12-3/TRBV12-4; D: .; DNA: TGTGCCAGCAGGCGACTGGGGGGCTACACCTTC; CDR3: CASRRLGGYTF
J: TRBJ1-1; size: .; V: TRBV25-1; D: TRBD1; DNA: TGTTCCAGCAGTGAATATAATCTGGGGGACAGGAGTGGACCCACTTTCACTGAAGCTTTCTTT; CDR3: CSSSEYNLGDRSGPTFTEAFF
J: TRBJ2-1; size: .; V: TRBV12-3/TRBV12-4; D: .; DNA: TGTGCCAGCAGTTTGTTCGGGAGTAGTAATGAGCAGTTCTTC; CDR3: CASSLFGSSNEQFF
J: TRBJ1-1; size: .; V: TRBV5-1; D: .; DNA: TGCGCCAGCAGCCTAATCTCGGGGGTACACACTGAAGCTTTCTTT; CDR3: CASSLISGVHTEAFF